Shown below are 14 T cell receptor beta chains from a single sample sequenced in a study of STAT5B mutations in CD4+ large granular lymphocyte leukemia. TCRdb keeps only in-frame clones here, not all; method: immunoSEQ multiplex PCR. This table has around 27,000 clones, 65% to 75% appearing once. Sequences were obtained from CD4+ T cells from blood buffy coats. The receptor source for this set is a human donor in good health.

The chain joins TRBV27 to TRBJ2-7, with a possible D match to TRBD2 (6 bases). The germline V gene has CDR1 MNHEY and CDR2 SMNVEV (reference sequence). The V and J ends lost 5 bases and 3 bases respectively, with 17 bases between them. The CDR3 totals 15 residues. The CDR3 nucleotides read TGTGCCAGCAGTCGGTCCCACGGGAGTGGCTACGAGCAGTACTTC. This gives the protein CASSRSHGSGYEQYF.

Comment on this clone: A read error may account for a junction end that differs from germline. J is TRBJ2-5 and V is TRBV7-7; tentatively, D is TRBD1 or TRBD2 (5 bases each). CDR3 length: 16 residues. CDR1 and CDR2 from the germline V gene are SSHAT and FNYEAQ (reference sequence). The CDR3 is CASSLAPGRVQETQYF. The CDR3, as DNA: TGTGCTAGCAGCTTAGCGCCGGGCAGGGTACAAGAGACCCAGTACTTC. Full variable domain (rest looked up from reference TRBV7-7 and TRBJ2-5): GAGVSQSPRYKVTKRGQDVTLRCDPISSHATLYWYQQALGQGPEFLTYFNYEAQPDKSGLPSDRFSAERPEGSISTLTIQRTEQRDSAMYRCASSLAPGRVQETQYFGPGTRLLVL.

In its sample, this clone was seen once. The chain recombines TRBV7-6 with TRBJ2-1; tentatively, D is TRBD2 (6 bases). Trimming removed 6 bases from V and 10 bases from J, with 34 bases in between. The CDR3 covers 19 residues. CDR1 is SGHVS, CDR2 FNYEAQ, per germline. The CDR3 spells CASSTITLLPGTPNGEQFF. The CDR3 DNA follows: TGTGCCAGCAGTACGATAACCCTTCTACCCGGGACTCCGAATGGAGAGCAGTTCTTC. The variable domain in full, with the rest retrieved from reference TRBV7-6 and TRBJ2-1, is GAGVSQSPRYKVTKRGQDVALRCDPISGHVSLYWYRQALGQGPEFLTYFNYEAQQDKSGLPNDRFSAERPEGSISTLTIQRTEQRDSAMYRCASSTITLLPGTPNGEQFFGPGTRLTVL.

The rearrangement uses TRBV28 and TRBJ2-5, with 7 bases that match TRBD1. The CDR3 length is 10 residues. V trimming: 6 bases; J trimming: 11 bases; junction bases outside the gene matches: 3. Germline V CDR1 and CDR2: MDHEN, SYDVKM. CDR3 DNA: TGTGCCAGCAGCGACAGGGTGCAGTACTTC. Amino acid sequence: CASSDRVQYF.

V usage is TRBV15 and J usage is TRBJ2-7, with D maybe TRBD1 (5 bases). With 0 bases removed from V and 6 bases from J, the gap between germline ends came to 9 bases. This CDR3 region has 13 residues. Germline values: CDR1 LNHNV, CDR2 YYDKDF (reference sequence). This CDR3 is CATSREGRGEQYF. The CDR3 DNA sequence: TGTGCCACCAGCAGAGAAGGAAGGGGCGAGCAGTACTTC.

V usage is TRBV27 and J usage is TRBJ1-1, with D unclear. The length of the CDR3 is 15 residues. The V end was cut by 7 bases, the J end by 0 bases, with 15 bases between. Looked up from germline, CDR1 is MNHEY and CDR2 is SMNVEV (reference sequence). The CDR3 coding sequence is TGTGCCAGCATGGGATACGGCAGCCTGAACACTGAAGCTTTCTTT. This gives the protein CASMGYGSLNTEAFF.

This clone appeared a few times. V usage is TRBV29-1 and J usage is TRBJ2-7; TRBD2 is a possible D gene (7 bases). The V end was cut by 4 bases, the J end by 4 bases, with 11 bases between. The CDR3 runs 12 residues. Germline lookup yields CDR1 SQVTM and CDR2 ANQGSEA. Here the CDR3 reads CSVAGGAYEQYF. The CDR3 DNA follows: TGCAGCGTTGCGGGGGGCGCTTACGAGCAGTACTTC.

The chain recombines TRBV4-2 with TRBJ2-7; 12 bases line up with TRBD2. CDR1 and CDR2 from the germline V gene are LGHNA and YNFKEQ. Germline trimming cut 4 bases from V and 0 bases from J; bases unmatched to any gene: 7. The CDR3 extends over 17 amino acids. The CDR3 DNA reads TGTGCCAGCAGCCCAGCGGGACTAGCGGGTTCCTCCTACGAGCAGTACTTC. This translates into CASSPAGLAGSSYEQYF.

The gene calls are TRBV5-1 and TRBJ2-3, with 8 bases matching TRBD2. The CDR3 length is 16 residues. Looked up from germline, CDR1 is SGHRS and CDR2 is YFSETQ. With V trimmed by 0 bases and J by 6 bases, 9 bases remained unmatched. The CDR3 is CASSLGNSGTRDTQYF. CDR3 in DNA: TGCGCCAGCAGCTTGGGTAATAGCGGGACCAGGGATACGCAGTATTTT.

The chain has TRBV19 and TRBJ2-7, with a possible D match to TRBD1 (5 bases). The CDR3 runs to 12 residues. CDR1 LNHDA and CDR2 SQIVND come from the germline V gene (reference sequence). Trimming shortened V by 7 bases and J by 3 bases, and 10 bases separated the two germline ends. The CDR3 bases are TGTGCCAGTAAAGGGGTGGACTACGAGCAGTACTTC. It encodes CASKGVDYEQYF.

This rearrangement joins TRBV20-1 to TRBJ1-2; no definite D call. CDR1 and CDR2 (germline): DFQATT, SNEGSKA (reference sequence). The germline V and J ends were trimmed by 0 bases and 7 bases, with 6 bases remaining between them. The CDR3 is 11 residues long. The CDR3 loop is CSARDFGGYTF. The CDR3 region has the DNA TGCAGTGCTAGAGATTTCGGTGGCTACACCTTC.

This chain joins TRBV14 and TRBJ2-1, with 10 bases aligning to TRBD2. This CDR3 is 17 amino acids long. The germline V gene has CDR1 SGHDN and CDR2 FVKESK. J gave up 12 bases and V 2 bases, and 16 bases lay outside the gene matches. In DNA form, the CDR3 reads TGTGCCAGCAGCCAACTGCTCTTGAGCGGGAGGGGGTCGGGGCAGTTCTTC. Its translation is CASSQLLLSGRGSGQFF. Full variable domain (rest looked up from reference TRBV14 and TRBJ2-1): EAGVTQFPSHSVIEKGQTVTLRCDPISGHDNLYWYRRVMGKEIKFLLHFVKESKQDESGMPNNRFLAERTGGTYSTLKVQPAELEDSGVYFCASSQLLLSGRGSGQFFGPGTRLTVL.

The chain joins TRBV10-3 to TRBJ1-4, with D maybe TRBD1 (5 bases). Germline V CDR1 and CDR2: ENHRY, SYGVKD. The CDR3 is made up of 18 amino acids. V was trimmed by 3 bases and J by 0 bases, leaving 17 bases between them. The CDR3 bases are TGTGCCATCAGTGATGGTCTGGCAGGGCGCGCAACTAATGAAAAACTGTTTTTT. Residues: CAISDGLAGRATNEKLFF.

Here the CDR3 reads CASSHQPGGDEKLFF. The CDR3 coding sequence is TGCGCCAGCAGCCATCAGCCGGGTGGGGATGAAAAACTGTTTTTT. The gene calls are TRBV4-3 and TRBJ1-4; D is undetermined. V was clipped by 3 bases and J by 6 bases, with 14 bases between them. CDR1 is LGHNA and CDR2 is YSLEER in the germline V gene. The CDR3 contains 15 residues.